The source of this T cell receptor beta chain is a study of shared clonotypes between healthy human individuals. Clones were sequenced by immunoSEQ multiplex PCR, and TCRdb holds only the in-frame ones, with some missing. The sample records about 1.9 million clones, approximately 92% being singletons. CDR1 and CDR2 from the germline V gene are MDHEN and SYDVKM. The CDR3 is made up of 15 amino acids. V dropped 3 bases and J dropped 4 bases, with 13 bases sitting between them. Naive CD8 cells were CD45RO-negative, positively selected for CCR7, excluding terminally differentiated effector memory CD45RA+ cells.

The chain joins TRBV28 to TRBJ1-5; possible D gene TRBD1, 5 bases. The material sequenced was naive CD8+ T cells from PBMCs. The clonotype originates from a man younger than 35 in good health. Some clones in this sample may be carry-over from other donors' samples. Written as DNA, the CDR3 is TGTGCCAGCAGTTTTATGTCGGGACTAAATCAGCCCCAGCATTTT. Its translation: CASSFMSGLNQPQHF. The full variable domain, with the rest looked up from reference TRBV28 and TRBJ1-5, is DVKVTQSSRYLVKRTGEKVFLECVQDMDHENMFWYRQDPGLGLRLIYFSYDVKMKEKGDIPEGYSVSREKKERFSLILESASTNQTSMYLCASSFMSGLNQPQHFGDGTRLSIL.